This TCR beta chain is drawn from a study of T cells expressing NK-cell markers. Whole-study context: Sorted CD3+CD56-NKG2C+, CD3+CD56+NKG2C- and CD3+CD56+NKG2C+ T cells were the source of the TCR beta repertoires. HCMV seropositivity marked seven of the eight sequenced donors; one was seronegative.

Notes on this clonotype: The target antigen is unknown.

Whole-study findings and limits: Clones of NKG2C+ T cells that had expanded were of unclear HCMV specificity.

Germline V lookup: CDR1 MNHEY, CDR2 SVGAGI. The CDR3 spans 12 residues. cDNA encoding TCR beta was synthesized via 5'RACE template switching incorporating UMIs. TCRdb reprocessed the 5' RACE reads; each CDR3 protein has one entry and no DNA is given. The table for this sample gives about 260,000 distinct CDR3 sequences. The clonotype was recovered from a man between 18 and 29 years old in good health. The sequencing input was blood T cells: a sorted CD56 or NKG2C T cell subset, CD4+ or CD8+ T cells, or bulk PBMC T cells (not recorded which). The V gene is TRBV6-5, the J gene TRBJ2-7; TCRdb calls TRBD2, which cannot be checked without DNA. CDR3 residues: CAVRTSGYEQYF.